These 29 T cell receptor beta chains were sequenced from one sample in a study of cytomegalovirus exposure and HLA in healthy donors. With 60 Vbeta and 13 Jbeta primers, the PCR was carried out. Sequencing was performed with immunoSEQ multiplex PCR; in TCRdb, only in-frame clones are kept and a portion is missing. The sample has over 130,000 clones, around 81% seen once. Sample: PBMCs. All receptors come from a man between 45 and 60 years old in good health and CMV-seronegative.

The chain recombines TRBV5-1 with TRBJ2-5; D is possibly TRBD2 (6 bases). V gave up 2 bases and J gave up 2 bases, with 19 bases separating them. The CDR3 totals 17 residues. Looked up from germline, CDR1 is SGHRS and CDR2 is YFSETQ. This CDR3 is CASSLGRNPGGQETQYF. The CDR3 DNA is TGCGCCAGCAGCTTAGGAAGGAACCCTGGGGGGCAAGAGACCCAGTACTTC.

The genes are TRBV30 and TRBJ1-2, with 10 bases identical to TRBD1. J gave up 7 bases and V 2 bases, and 4 bases lay outside the gene matches. The CDR3 runs 13 residues. Germline-derived CDR1 and CDR2 are GTSNPN and SVGIG (reference sequence). The CDR3 sequence is CAWSSGQGVGYTF. CDR3 sequence (DNA): TGTGCCTGGAGTTCCGGACAGGGGGTTGGCTACACCTTC.

The chain is built from TRBV30 and TRBJ2-7; perhaps TRBD2 as D (6 bases). There are 14 residues in the CDR3. Trimming shortened V by 0 bases and J by 1 base, and 10 bases separated the two germline ends. The germline CDR1 and CDR2 sequences are GTSNPN and SVGIG (reference sequence). The CDR3 loop reads CAWSVFAGSYEQYF. CDR3 DNA: TGTGCCTGGAGTGTATTTGCGGGATCCTACGAGCAGTACTTC.

The chain is built from TRBV5-6 and TRBJ2-7, with 7 nucleotides matching TRBD1. The CDR3 totals 15 residues. Germline values: CDR1 SGHDT, CDR2 YYEEEE. Trimming removed 9 bases from V and 4 bases from J; junction bases left unmatched: 16. The DNA of the CDR3 is TGTGCCACATTTATTAGTATGAGGGGGCCATACGAGCAGTACTTC. This translates into CATFISMRGPYEQYF.

The chain carries TRBV7-8 and TRBJ1-4; D unclear. V lost 1 base, J lost 5 bases, and 11 bases lay in between. CDR3 length: 15 amino acids. The germline V gene has CDR1 SGHVS and CDR2 FQNEAQ. This CDR3 is CASSLVGTVNEKLFF. The CDR3 nucleotides read TGTGCCAGCAGCTTAGTCGGAACAGTAAATGAAAAACTGTTTTTT. Variable domain in full (rest from reference TRBV7-8 and TRBJ1-4): GAGVSQSPRYKVAKRGQDVALRCDPISGHVSLFWYQQALGQGPEFLTYFQNEAQLDKSGLPSDRFFAERPEGSVSTLKIQRTQQEDSAVYLCASSLVGTVNEKLFFGSGTQLSVL.

A remark on this clone: One end of the junction does not line up with germline, which may come from a read error. CDR3 amino acids: CASSLLAGGYNEQFF. CDR3 nucleotide sequence: TGTGCTAGCAGCCTTCTAGCGGGAGGGTACAATGAGCAGTTCTTC. The chain is built from TRBV7-7 and TRBJ2-1; TRBD2 aligns across 12 bases. From germline, CDR1 is SSHAT and CDR2 FNYEAQ (reference sequence). The CDR3 covers 15 residues.

The V call is TRBV7-6, the J call TRBJ2-7, with D possibly matching TRBD1 (6 bases). From germline, CDR1 is SGHVS and CDR2 FNYEAQ. Trimming took 2 bases from V and 5 from J, leaving 13 bases between them. The CDR3 spans 14 residues. The CDR3: CASSLTDSLHEQYF. CDR3 DNA: TGTGCCAGCAGCTTAACGGACAGCCTCCACGAGCAGTACTTC.

This chain connects TRBV28 to TRBJ1-2, with TRBD1 matching over 9 bases. This CDR3 has 16 amino acids. Losses at the gene ends were 6 bases for V and 8 bases for J; bases not matched to a gene: 16. CDR1 MDHEN and CDR2 SYDVKM come from the germline V gene. CDR3 DNA: TGTGCCAGCAGCCCACCTTCCGGGACAGGGACACGGGGCTACACCTTC. Its translation: CASSPPSGTGTRGYTF.

The chain combines TRBV18 with TRBJ2-5, with 12 positions matching TRBD1. V gave up 6 bases and J gave up 5 bases; unmatched junction bases: 7. The CDR3 covers 15 residues. Germline V CDR1 and CDR2: KGHSH, LQKENI. The CDR3 DNA sequence: TGTGCCAGCTCTCCGGGACAGGGGGCTTCGGAGACCCAGTACTTC. Its translation: CASSPGQGASETQYF.

The chain joins TRBV27 to TRBJ1-5; perhaps TRBD1 as D (5 bases). The CDR3 is 15 residues long. From germline, CDR1 is MNHEY and CDR2 SMNVEV (reference sequence). Deletions cut 4 bases from V and 0 bases from J, with 10 bases between. CDR3 sequence reads: CASSWGGNSNQPQHF. CDR3 DNA: TGTGCCAGCAGTTGGGGCGGGAATAGCAATCAGCCCCAGCATTTT.

The rearrangement uses TRBV5-1 and TRBJ2-3, with D maybe TRBD1 (6 bases). The germline V gene has CDR1 SGHRS and CDR2 YFSETQ. With 4 bases removed from V and 2 bases from J, the gap between germline ends came to 14 bases. CDR3 length: 15 residues. The CDR3 coding sequence is TGCGCCAGCAGCCAGTCGGGACAAGACACAGATACGCAGTATTTT. This encodes CASSQSGQDTDTQYF.

The gene calls are TRBV10-2 and TRBJ2-1; TRBD2 aligns across 15 bases. Per the germline V gene, CDR1 is WSHSY and CDR2 is SAAADI. J was trimmed by 2 bases and V by 4 bases; bases with no gene match: 6. This CDR3 is 18 amino acids long. CDR3 DNA sequence: TGCGCCAGCAGTGGGGGACTAGCGGGAGGCCCCACCTACAATGAGCAGTTCTTC. Protein sequence: CASSGGLAGGPTYNEQFF.

This clone was counted between two and nine times. The rearrangement uses TRBV28 and TRBJ2-5; TRBD1 aligns across 10 bases. Germline V gene sequence: CDR1 MDHEN, CDR2 SYDVKM. J gave up 5 bases and V 8 bases, and 14 bases lay outside the gene matches. The CDR3 totals 16 residues. CDR3 sequence: CASDEGRQGAGETQYF. The CDR3 DNA follows: TGTGCCAGCGATGAAGGCCGACAGGGGGCTGGGGAGACCCAGTACTTC.

Here the CDR3 DNA reads TGTGCCAGCAGCAAAGAAAGTCCTCTACGAGGGCAGTACTTC. Encoded protein: CASSKESPLRGQYF. The genes are TRBV21-1 and TRBJ2-7; TRBD2 reflects the table's D call only, with no check against the DNA. TRBV21-1 is noted as a pseudogene. The CDR3 consists of 14 residues.

This chain links TRBV7-9 with TRBJ2-1, with 9 positions matching TRBD2. Germline CDR1 and CDR2: SEHNR and FQNEAQ (reference sequence). J lost 7 bases, V lost 5 bases, and 12 bases had no gene match. The CDR3 has 16 amino acids. CDR3 DNA: TGTGCCAGCAGCCCACCGACTAGCGGCCAACTTAATGAGCAGTTCTTC. Its translation is CASSPPTSGQLNEQFF.

On this clone: The junction differs from germline at one of its ends, possibly a read error. The chain couples TRBV6-1 to TRBJ1-2; D possibly corresponds to TRBD1 (6 bases). The CDR3 length is 13 residues. Germline V CDR1 and CDR2: MNHNS, SASEGT. The CDR3 DNA reads TGTGCCAGCAGCACAGGGAGTTTTTATGGCTACACCTTT. Translated, it gives CASSTGSFYGYTF.

The V call is TRBV11-2, the J call TRBJ1-2; 9 bases line up with TRBD1. The trim removed 5 bases at V and 7 bases at J, leaving 2 bases unmatched. This CDR3 contains 12 residues. Germline V lookup: CDR1 SGHAT, CDR2 FQNNGV. This CDR3 reads CASSPTGGGYTF. CDR3 DNA: TGTGCCAGCAGCCCGACAGGGGGTGGCTACACCTTC. The full variable domain, rest sourced from reference TRBV11-2 and TRBJ1-2, is EAGVAQSPRYKIIEKRQSVAFWCNPISGHATLYWYQQILGQGPKLLIQFQNNGVVDDSQLPKDRFSAERLKGVDSTLKIQPAKLEDSAVYLCASSPTGGGYTFGSGTRLTVV.

The CDR3 loop is CASVRLINGNTEAFF. The CDR3, as DNA: TGTGCCAGCGTGAGGTTGATAAACGGGAACACTGAAGCTTTCTTT. The chain employs TRBV6-5 and TRBJ1-1, with D unclear. The germline V gene has CDR1 MNHEY and CDR2 SVGAGI. Trimming left V 8 bases short and J 1 base short, with 17 bases between. This CDR3 has 15 amino acids.

The V gene is TRBV10-2, the J gene TRBJ1-5; 8 bases match TRBD1. The CDR3 consists of 14 residues. The germline CDR1 and CDR2 sequences are WSHSY and SAAADI. Trimming removed 3 bases from V and 8 bases from J; junction bases left unmatched: 6. DNA for the CDR3: TGCGCCAGCAGTGAAGGGCAGGGGGCCGAGCCCCAGCATTTT. It yields the protein CASSEGQGAEPQHF.

This chain links TRBV6-5 with TRBJ1-2; the D gene is possibly TRBD1 (5 bases). Trimming took 0 bases from V and 5 from J, leaving 7 bases between them. This CDR3 has 13 residues. Per germline, CDR1 MNHEY and CDR2 SVGAGI. The CDR3 spells CASSYSDSYGYTF. CDR3 bases: TGTGCCAGCAGTTACTCCGACAGTTATGGCTACACCTTC.

This chain connects TRBV11-3 to TRBJ2-5; 11 positions agree with TRBD2. V lost 5 bases, J lost 2 bases, and 7 bases stayed unmatched. This CDR3 spans 16 amino acids. Germline V gene lookup returns CDR1 SGHNT and CDR2 YENEEA. CDR3 coding DNA: TGTGCCAGCAGCACGGGACTAGCGGAGAAACAAGAGACCCAGTACTTC. Its translation is CASSTGLAEKQETQYF.

The chain's CDR3 is CASSLGTPYEQYF. For the CDR3, the DNA is TGTGCCAGCAGCCTCGGGACACCATACGAGCAGTACTTC. The V gene is TRBV6-4, the J gene TRBJ2-7; maybe TRBD1 (6 bases). The CDR3 runs to 13 residues. The ends were cut back, 6 bases at V and 4 bases at J, with 13 bases in the middle. The germline CDR1 and CDR2 sequences are MRHNA and SNTAGT.

The rearrangement links TRBV29-1 to TRBJ2-7; TRBD1 might be the D (5 bases). Trimming removed 5 bases at V and 6 bases at J, with 11 bases between. There are 11 residues in the CDR3. Germline lookup yields CDR1 SQVTM and CDR2 ANQGSEA. The CDR3 DNA is TGCAGCGTTAATCAGGGAAGCGAGCAGTACTTC. This gives the protein CSVNQGSEQYF.

This chain connects TRBV5-8 to TRBJ1-6; TRBD1 agrees at 7 bases. V trimming: 2 bases; J trimming: 4 bases; junction bases outside the gene matches: 6. Germline assignment: CDR1 SGHTS and CDR2 YDEGEE. This CDR3 region has 16 residues. CDR3 residues: CASSLQGTIYNSPLHF. The CDR3 nucleotides are TGTGCCAGCAGCTTACAGGGGACCATTTATAATTCACCCCTCCACTTT.

The chain couples TRBV30 to TRBJ1-5; D gene ambiguous. V lost 3 bases, J lost 1 base, and 7 bases lay in between. The CDR3 is 13 residues long. Germline V CDR1 and CDR2: GTSNPN, SVGIG (reference sequence). The CDR3 here is CAWREDSNQPQHF. In DNA, the CDR3 is TGTGCCTGGAGGGAGGACAGCAATCAGCCCCAGCATTTT.

This clone has just a few counts. The J gene is TRBJ2-7, the V gene TRBV27; possibly TRBD2 for D (6 bases). Germline V gives CDR1 MNHEY, CDR2 SMNVEV (reference sequence). The germline V and J ends were trimmed by 4 bases and 5 bases, with 12 bases remaining between them. The CDR3 length is 13 residues. CDR3 amino acids: CASSSPGGHEQYF. The CDR3 DNA sequence: TGTGCCAGCAGTTCACCCGGGGGTCACGAGCAGTACTTC.

The chain links TRBV12-5 to TRBJ2-5; D ambiguous. The J call is doubtful: the DNA matches TRBJ2-7 better. The CDR3 length is 12 residues. Germline lookup yields CDR1 LGHNT and CDR2 FRNRAP. In DNA form, the CDR3 reads TGTGCTAGTGGTCGGACGGACTACGAGCAGTACTTC. It encodes CASGRTDYEQYF.

DNA for the CDR3: TGTGCCAGTAGTACACAGCTCGACACTTATAGCAATCAGCCCCAGCATTTT. Its translation is CASSTQLDTYSNQPQHF. This chain joins TRBV19 and TRBJ1-5, with unresolved D. Trimming removed 4 bases at V and 0 bases at J, with 16 bases between. Germline V lookup: CDR1 LNHDA, CDR2 SQIVND (reference sequence). The CDR3 sequence is 17 residues long.

V usage is TRBV6-5 and J usage is TRBJ1-1, with TRBD1 matching 10 bases. The J segment lost 5 bases and the V segment lost 5 bases, leaving 8 bases of the junction unmatched. Germline V gives CDR1 MNHEY, CDR2 SVGAGI. The CDR3 has 15 amino acids. The CDR3 is CASSRPGTGATEAFF. The CDR3 nucleotides read TGTGCCAGCAGTCGCCCCGGGACAGGGGCAACTGAAGCTTTCTTT.